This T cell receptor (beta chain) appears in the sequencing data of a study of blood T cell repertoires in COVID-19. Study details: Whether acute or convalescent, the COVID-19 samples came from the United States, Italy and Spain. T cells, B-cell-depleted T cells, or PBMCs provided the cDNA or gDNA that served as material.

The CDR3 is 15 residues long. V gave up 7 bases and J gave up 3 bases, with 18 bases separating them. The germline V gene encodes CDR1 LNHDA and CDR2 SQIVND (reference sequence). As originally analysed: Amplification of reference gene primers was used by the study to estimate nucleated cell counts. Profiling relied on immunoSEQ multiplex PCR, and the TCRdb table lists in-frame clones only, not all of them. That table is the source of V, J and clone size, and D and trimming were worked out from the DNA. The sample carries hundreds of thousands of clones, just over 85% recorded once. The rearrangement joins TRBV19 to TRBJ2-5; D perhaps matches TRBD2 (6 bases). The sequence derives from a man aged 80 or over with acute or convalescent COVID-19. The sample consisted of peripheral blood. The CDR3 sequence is CASKIRAGREETQYF. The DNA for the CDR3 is TGTGCCAGTAAAATAAGGGCGGGAAGGGAAGAGACCCAGTACTTC.